This entry lists 22 T cell receptor beta chains sequenced from one sample in a study of control samples from healthy donors and cancer patients. The method was immunoSEQ multiplex PCR; TCRdb's version includes in-frame clones alone and lacks a portion of them. The table counts roughly 190,000 clones; approximately 2.2% lies in the top ten. Sequenced material: blood. These receptors all stem from a young woman in good health.

V is TRBV4-1 and J is TRBJ2-7; 10 positions match TRBD2. Germline V gene sequence: CDR1 MGHRA, CDR2 YSYEKL. Trimming took 2 bases from V and 3 from J; bases not matched to a gene: 4. The CDR3 has 15 residues. As DNA, the CDR3 is TGCGCCAGCAGCCAATTTCTAGCGGGGGACTACGAGCAGTACTTC. Protein sequence: CASSQFLAGDYEQYF.

The chain uses TRBV4-2 and TRBJ1-6; D remains ambiguous. V was cut by 4 bases and J by 0 bases, with 7 bases left in between. The CDR3 runs to 15 residues. Germline V gives CDR1 LGHNA, CDR2 YNFKEQ. CDR3 nucleotide sequence: TGTGCCAGCAGCCCCGACATCTCCTATAATTCACCCCTCCACTTT. It specifies CASSPDISYNSPLHF.

Comment on this clone: The junction differs from germline at one of its ends, possibly a read error. The V and J genes are TRBV7-7 and TRBJ1-6, with D perhaps TRBD1 (5 bases). This CDR3 has 18 residues. Germline CDR1 is SSHAT and CDR2 is FNYEAQ (reference sequence). CDR3 amino acids: CASSLNEFWGVGNSPLHF. As DNA, the CDR3 is TGTGCTAGCAGCTTAAATGAATTTTGGGGGGTAGGAAATTCACCCCTCCACTTT.

This chain uses TRBV6-1 with TRBJ1-5; D remains ambiguous. Between the trimmed V and J ends, which lost 2 bases and 5 bases, there was a span of 13 bases. This CDR3 spans 15 amino acids. Germline CDR1 MNHNS, CDR2 SASEGT. DNA of the CDR3: TGTGCCAGCAGTGAATTTGCGGCTGGGCATCAGCCCCAGCATTTT. This translates into CASSEFAAGHQPQHF.

This chain uses TRBV5-1 with TRBJ2-3; 7 bases line up with TRBD2. CDR1 is SGHRS, CDR2 YFSETQ, per germline. The CDR3 runs 16 residues. Trimming at V came to 4 bases and at J to 3 bases, leaving 11 bases not matched to a gene. The CDR3 region is CASSREGLTGTDTQYF. The DNA for the CDR3 is TGCGCCAGCAGCAGGGAGGGACTCACCGGGACAGATACGCAGTATTTT.

The gene calls are TRBV7-6 and TRBJ2-7; a weak D match, TRBD2 (5 bases). Trimming took off 5 bases at V and 1 base at J, with 18 bases between the two ends. The CDR3 runs 16 residues. Looked up from germline, CDR1 is SGHVS and CDR2 is FNYEAQ. The DNA of the CDR3 is TGTGCCAGCAGCCCCGGACGGCCCCGAGGGTCCTACGAGCAGTACTTC. Amino acid sequence: CASSPGRPRGSYEQYF.

The V call is TRBV19, the J call TRBJ1-1, with D maybe TRBD1 (5 bases). Germline CDR1 is LNHDA and CDR2 is SQIVND (reference sequence). This CDR3 has 16 residues. V was trimmed by 3 bases and J by 0 bases, leaving 14 bases between them. CDR3 nucleotide sequence: TGTGCCAGTAGTATGGGGGATGGTCCCCTGAACACTGAAGCTTTCTTT. Its protein product is CASSMGDGPLNTEAFF.

The chain recombines TRBV5-6 with TRBJ1-1; D is possibly TRBD1 (6 bases). CDR1 and CDR2 (germline): SGHDT, YYEEEE. The CDR3 covers 14 residues. Trimming cost V 2 bases and J 1 base, with 9 bases left between them. DNA of the CDR3: TGTGCCAGCAGCTTCGGGGGCGGGAACACTGAAGCTTTCTTT. Protein product: CASSFGGGNTEAFF. Supplemented by reference TRBV5-6 and TRBJ1-1, the full variable domain reads DAGVTQSPTHLIKTRGQQVTLRCSPKSGHDTVSWYQQALGQGPQFIFQYYEEEERQRGNFPDRFSGHQFPNYSSELNVNALLLGDSALYLCASSFGGGNTEAFFGQGTRLTVV.

The chain has TRBV6-5 and TRBJ1-2, with D maybe TRBD1 (5 bases). The CDR3 is 13 amino acids. Trimming removed 6 bases from V and 4 bases from J, with 12 bases in between. The germline V gene encodes CDR1 MNHEY and CDR2 SVGAGI. CDR3 sequence reads: CASRLGLAYGYTF. Here the CDR3 DNA reads TGTGCCAGCAGGTTGGGACTCGCCTATGGCTACACCTTC.

V and J are TRBV5-6 and TRBJ2-3; tentative D call: TRBD1 (6 bases). CDR1 and CDR2 from the germline V gene are SGHDT and YYEEEE. Trimming left V 2 bases short and J 3 bases short, with 16 bases between. This CDR3 comprises 16 residues. CDR3 sequence reads: CASSFTGLRWTDTQYF. Here the CDR3 DNA reads TGTGCCAGCAGCTTTACAGGGTTAAGGTGGACAGATACGCAGTATTTT.

Here the CDR3 reads CASRSLAKNIQYF. The CDR3 DNA reads as TGTGCCAGCCGGAGCCTAGCCAAAAACATTCAGTACTTC. This chain joins TRBV28 and TRBJ2-4; D is unclear. Germline V gives CDR1 MDHEN, CDR2 SYDVKM. This CDR3 has 13 amino acids. Trimming shortened V by 8 bases and J by 0 bases, and 8 bases separated the two germline ends. The variable domain in full, completed from reference TRBV28 and TRBJ2-4, reads DVKVTQSSRYLVKRTGEKVFLECVQDMDHENMFWYRQDPGLGLRLIYFSYDVKMKEKGDIPEGYSVSREKKERFSLILESASTNQTSMYLCASRSLAKNIQYFGAGTRLSVL.

The J gene is TRBJ2-7, the V gene TRBV28, with D perhaps matching TRBD2 (7 bases). Trimming shortened V by 4 bases and J by 6 bases, and 10 bases separated the two germline ends. The CDR3 totals 12 residues. The germline V gene encodes CDR1 MDHEN and CDR2 SYDVKM. The DNA for the CDR3 is TGTGCCAGCAGTTGGGGGGGGCGCGAGCAGTACTTC. Translated, it gives CASSWGGREQYF.

This sequence joins TRBV28 and TRBJ1-2; a weak D match, TRBD1 (5 bases). V was trimmed by 7 bases and J by 1 base, leaving 10 bases between them. The CDR3 is 13 amino acids. Germline V lookup: CDR1 MDHEN, CDR2 SYDVKM. The CDR3 region has the DNA TGTGCCAGCATTATACAGGATAACTATGGCTACACCTTC. Its protein product is CASIIQDNYGYTF.

J is TRBJ1-2 and V is TRBV6-2 or TRBV6-3; perhaps TRBD1 as D (6 bases). CDR1 is MNHEY and CDR2 is SVGEGT in the germline V gene. The CDR3 contains 13 residues. Trimming pared 2 bases from V and 4 bases from J, leaving 8 bases between. In DNA, the CDR3 is TGTGCCAGCAGTTACCGGACAGCCTATGGCTACACCTTC. Translation: CASSYRTAYGYTF.

The chain carries TRBV4-1 and TRBJ1-1; 9 nucleotides match TRBD1. Trimming at V came to 3 bases and at J to 6 bases, leaving 14 bases not matched to a gene. The CDR3 consists of 17 residues. Per germline, CDR1 MGHRA and CDR2 YSYEKL. The CDR3 region has the DNA TGCGCCAGCAGCCATAACCCGGGACAGGGACGGACGCCTGAAGCTTTCTTT. Amino acids: CASSHNPGQGRTPEAFF.

J is TRBJ2-2 and V is TRBV7-2; 7 bases are a match to TRBD1. This CDR3 comprises 16 residues. Unmatched junction bases numbered 2, after V lost 0 bases and J lost 1 base. The germline gives CDR1 SGHTA, CDR2 FQGNSA. In DNA form, the CDR3 reads TGTGCCAGCAGCTTAGCTGGACAGGTGAACACCGGGGAGCTGTTTTTT. Its protein product is CASSLAGQVNTGELFF.

The chain couples TRBV7-9 to TRBJ1-5, with D tentatively TRBD1 (5 bases). Germline CDR1 SEHNR, CDR2 FQNEAQ (reference sequence). This CDR3 is built from 16 residues. Trimming shortened V by 5 bases and J by 0 bases, and 14 bases separated the two germline ends. CDR3 protein: CASSPQGAHSNQPQHF. As DNA, the CDR3 is TGTGCCAGCAGCCCCCAGGGTGCCCATAGCAATCAGCCCCAGCATTTT.

The chain links TRBV28 to TRBJ2-7; 7 nucleotides line up with TRBD1. Trimming cost V 6 bases and J 4 bases; bases outside gene matches: 12. Germline V gene lookup returns CDR1 MDHEN and CDR2 SYDVKM. The CDR3 runs 15 residues. The CDR3 loop is CASSPTGELSYEQYF. The CDR3, as DNA: TGTGCCAGCAGCCCAACAGGGGAACTTTCATACGAGCAGTACTTC.

The V and J genes are TRBV3-1 (or the pseudogene TRBV3-2) and TRBJ1-2, with D uncertain. In germline, CDR1 is LGHDT, CDR2 YNNKEL (reference sequence). The CDR3 is 13 residues long. The V gene lost 4 bases and the J gene lost 2 bases, with 8 bases spanning the gap. CDR3 in amino acids: CASSPGRNYGYTF. CDR3 DNA: TGTGCCAGCAGCCCCGGGAGGAACTATGGCTACACCTTC.

This chain joins TRBV21-1 and TRBJ1-5; TRBD1 was called by the table and not checked on the DNA. TRBV21-1 is marked as a pseudogene. This CDR3 has 15 amino acids. Here the CDR3 reads CASSMGAGLGEPQHF. The CDR3 DNA reads TGTGCCAGCAGCATGGGGGCAGGCCTGGGGGAGCCCCAGCATTTT.

This chain joins TRBV4-1 and TRBJ1-3, with a tentative D call TRBD1 (5 bases). Germline V gene lookup returns CDR1 MGHRA and CDR2 YSYEKL. The V end lost 5 bases, the J end lost 0 bases, and 8 bases lay between the germline ends. This CDR3 is 14 amino acids long. Here the CDR3 reads CASSDRYSGNTIYF. Here the CDR3 DNA reads TGCGCCAGCAGCGACAGATACTCTGGAAACACCATATATTTT.

The J gene is TRBJ2-3, the V gene TRBV11-3; 9 bases match TRBD1. Germline loops: CDR1 SGHNT, CDR2 YENEEA. The CDR3 is 17 residues long. Losses at the gene ends were 1 base for V and 1 base for J; bases not matched to a gene: 6. The CDR3 is CASSLAQGAVGTDTQYF. CDR3 coding DNA: TGTGCCAGCAGCTTAGCACAGGGGGCGGTAGGCACAGATACGCAGTATTTT.